A selection of T cell receptor beta chains follows, all from one sample in a study of technical replicates of blood from several donors. Clones were read by immunoSEQ multiplex PCR, and TCRdb kept only the in-frame ones, dropping some. Among over 70,000 clones listed, 95% were seen once. The sample comprised T cells isolated from PBMCs. The receptors stem from a human donor in good health. CDR3s leave out the opening cysteine and the closing phenylalanine or tryptophan. Fields, in order: V gene, J gene, CDR3 protein.

V: TRBV15; J: TRBJ1-5; CDR3: ATSRDLYQPQH
V: TRBV9; J: TRBJ2-7; CDR3: ASSVGEGYNEQY
V: TRBV19; J: TRBJ2-3; CDR3: ASSELAGDVDTQY
V: TRBV21-1; J: TRBJ2-7; CDR3: ASPGQGYYEQY
V: TRBV6-5; J: TRBJ1-1; CDR3: ASSLNRNTEAF
V: TRBV7-6; J: TRBJ2-3; CDR3: ASSLLAGEGTDTQY
V: TRBV7-9; J: TRBJ2-5; CDR3: ASRDRDQETQY
V: TRBV4-1; J: TRBJ1-2; CDR3: ASSQGTGLRGGYT
V: TRBV1; J: TRBJ2-1; CDR3: TSSRAPAGGICEQF
V: TRBV10-3; J: TRBJ2-5; CDR3: AIQGEETQY
V: TRBV7-3; J: TRBJ2-3; CDR3: ASSLTAGGPLDTQY